The sequence of this T cell receptor beta chain was determined in a study of PD-1 blockade in classical Hodgkin lymphoma. CDR3 size: 14 residues. Germline-derived CDR1 and CDR2 are MNHNS and SASEGT. A note on this clone: A junction end diverges from the germline sequence, so it may reflect a read error. Other DNA sequences from this sample encode an identical CDR3 as well.

Repertoires were generated with immunoSEQ multiplex PCR, while TCRdb's copy carries only in-frame clones and drops some. The data contain around 50,000 clones, around 87% of them seen just once; the ten biggest clones take up approximately 15%. As for time point: cycle 4 day 1 (C4D1), after five to seven weeks of nivolumab. Every one of the patients relapsed after autologous stem cell transplantation (brentuximab vedotin exposure was variable). The clonotype originates from a human donor with classical Hodgkin lymphoma. The J gene is TRBJ2-7, the V gene TRBV6-1; tentative D call: TRBD2 (5 bases). The input for sequencing was peripheral blood mononuclear cells (PBMCs), taken before the fourth cycle of nivolumab. The CDR3 DNA reads as TGCGCCAGCAGTGAGTCGGGCCTAGCCACCGAGCAGTACTTC. Translating gives CASSESGLATEQYF.